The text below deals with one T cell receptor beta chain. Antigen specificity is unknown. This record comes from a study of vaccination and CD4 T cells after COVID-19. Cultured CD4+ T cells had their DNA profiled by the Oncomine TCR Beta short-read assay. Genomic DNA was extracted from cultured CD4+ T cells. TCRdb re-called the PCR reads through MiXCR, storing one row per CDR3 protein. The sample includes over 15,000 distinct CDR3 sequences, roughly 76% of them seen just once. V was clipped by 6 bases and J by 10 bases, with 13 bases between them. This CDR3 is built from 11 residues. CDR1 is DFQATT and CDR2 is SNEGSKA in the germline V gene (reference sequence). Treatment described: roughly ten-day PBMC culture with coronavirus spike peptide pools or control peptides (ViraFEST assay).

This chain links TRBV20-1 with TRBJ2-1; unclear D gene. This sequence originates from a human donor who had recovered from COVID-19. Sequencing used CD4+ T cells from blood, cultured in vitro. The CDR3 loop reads CSAKNGREQFF. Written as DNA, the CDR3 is TGCAGTGCGAAGAACGGTAGAGAGCAGTTCTTC.